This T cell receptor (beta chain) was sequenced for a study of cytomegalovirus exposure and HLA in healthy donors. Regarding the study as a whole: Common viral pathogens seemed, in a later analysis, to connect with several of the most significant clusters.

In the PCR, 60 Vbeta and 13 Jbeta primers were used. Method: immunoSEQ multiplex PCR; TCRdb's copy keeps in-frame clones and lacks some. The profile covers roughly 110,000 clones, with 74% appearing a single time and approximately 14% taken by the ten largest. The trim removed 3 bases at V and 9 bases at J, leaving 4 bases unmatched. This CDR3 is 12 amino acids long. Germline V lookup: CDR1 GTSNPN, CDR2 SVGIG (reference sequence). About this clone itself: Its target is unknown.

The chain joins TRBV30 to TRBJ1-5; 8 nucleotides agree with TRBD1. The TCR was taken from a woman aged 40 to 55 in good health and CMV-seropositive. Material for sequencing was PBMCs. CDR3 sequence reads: CAWRGTGGPQHF. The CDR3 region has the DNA TGTGCCTGGAGGGGAACAGGGGGGCCCCAGCATTTT.